Below, 20 T cell receptor beta chains from the same sample are listed, as sequenced in a study of blood T cell repertoires in COVID-19. Libraries were prepared by immunoSEQ multiplex PCR; TCRdb keeps only in-frame clonotypes and omits some of them. This table has some 88,000 clones, over 75% appearing once. The sequencing input was peripheral blood. The receptors shown here come from a woman between 70 and 85 years old with acute or convalescent COVID-19.

This clone has only a few counts. The chain joins TRBV27 to TRBJ1-5; the match to TRBD1 covers 9 bases. Germline V gene lookup returns CDR1 MNHEY and CDR2 SMNVEV (reference sequence). J gave up 5 bases and V 5 bases, and 4 bases lay outside the gene matches. The CDR3 has 14 residues. The CDR3 reads CASSPQGAYQPQHF. The CDR3 nucleotides read TGTGCCAGCAGTCCACAGGGGGCTTATCAGCCCCAGCATTTT.

The rearrangement uses TRBV11-2 and TRBJ2-3; D might be TRBD1 (5 bases). CDR3 length equals 15 residues. The ends were cut back, 4 bases at V and 2 bases at J, with 13 bases in the middle. Per the germline V gene, CDR1 is SGHAT and CDR2 is FQNNGV. The CDR3 spells CASSSVIGATDTQYF. CDR3 DNA sequence: TGTGCCAGCAGCTCGGTGATAGGGGCCACAGATACGCAGTATTTT.

The rearrangement joins TRBV9 to TRBJ1-1; D is unclear. This CDR3 spans 15 amino acids. CDR1 is SGDLS, CDR2 YYNGEE, per germline. V lost 0 bases and J 1 base, leaving 10 bases between the germline ends. The CDR3 loop is CASSVAGLQNTEAFF. For the CDR3, the DNA is TGTGCCAGCAGCGTAGCCGGACTCCAGAACACTGAAGCTTTCTTT.

V gene TRBV7-9 combines with J gene TRBJ1-3, with D maybe TRBD1 (5 bases). Germline V CDR1 and CDR2: SEHNR, FQNEAQ (reference sequence). Trimming removed 5 bases at V and 6 bases at J, with 14 bases between. The CDR3 covers 14 residues. The chain's CDR3 is CASSPGPGLNTIYF. Here the CDR3 DNA reads TGTGCCAGCAGCCCGGGCCCAGGGTTAAACACCATATATTTT.

A single count supports this clone. This chain uses TRBV7-8 with TRBJ2-1; possibly TRBD2 for D (6 bases). The CDR3 has 15 residues. V was cut by 1 base and J by 8 bases, with 15 bases left in between. The germline CDR1 and CDR2 sequences are SGHVS and FQNEAQ. In DNA, the CDR3 is TGTGCCAGCAGCTTAGGGGGGGTGTATCGGGATGAGCAGTTCTTC. This codes for CASSLGGVYRDEQFF.

This chain uses TRBV7-9 with TRBJ1-5; D might be TRBD1 (6 bases). The CDR3 loop spans 16 amino acids. Trimming removed 1 base from V and 3 bases from J, with 13 bases in between. Germline V gives CDR1 SEHNR, CDR2 FQNEAQ (reference sequence). CDR3 protein: CASSLGDDRFNQPQHF. In DNA, the CDR3 is TGTGCCAGCAGCTTAGGGGATGACAGGTTCAATCAGCCCCAGCATTTT. Full variable domain (rest looked up from reference TRBV7-9 and TRBJ1-5): DTGVSQNPRHKITKRGQNVTFRCDPISEHNRLYWYRQTLGQGPEFLTYFQNEAQLEKSRLLSDRFSAERPKGSFSTLEIQRTEQGDSAMYLCASSLGDDRFNQPQHFGDGTRLSIL.

The rearrangement joins TRBV6-1 to TRBJ2-7, with D possibly matching TRBD1 (7 bases). The germline V gene has CDR1 MNHNS and CDR2 SASEGT. The CDR3 length is 15 residues. V was pared by 0 bases and J by 4 bases, with 13 bases between. The CDR3 coding sequence is TGTGCCAGCAGTGAAGCATGGAGGGGGCTATACGAGCAGTACGTC. It is translated as CASSEAWRGLYEQYV.

V usage is TRBV5-8 and J usage is TRBJ1-2; no firm D call. Germline loops: CDR1 SGHTS, CDR2 YDEGEE. V shed 0 bases and J shed 4 bases, with 10 bases lying between them. The CDR3 loop spans 14 amino acids. The CDR3 sequence: CASSLVRGGYGYTF. DNA of the CDR3: TGTGCCAGCAGCTTGGTTCGGGGTGGCTATGGCTACACCTTC.

The J gene is TRBJ1-3, the V gene TRBV4-2; 8 bases line up with TRBD1. CDR1 is LGHNA and CDR2 is YNFKEQ in the germline V gene. V trimming: 0 bases; J trimming: 2 bases; junction bases outside the gene matches: 6. The CDR3 sequence is 17 residues long. CDR3 in amino acids: CASSQDQGQATGNTIYF. DNA of the CDR3: TGTGCCAGCAGCCAAGACCAGGGACAGGCAACTGGAAACACCATATATTTT.

This chain connects TRBV28 to TRBJ2-3; D is unclear. The CDR3 spans 12 residues. CDR1 MDHEN and CDR2 SYDVKM come from the germline V gene. V lost 5 bases to trimming and J lost 7 bases, with 10 bases between them. CDR3 loop: CASSVSSYTQYF. Here the CDR3 DNA reads TGTGCCAGCAGTGTTAGTAGCTATACGCAGTATTTT.

V and J are TRBV7-2 and TRBJ2-3, with D possibly matching TRBD1 (7 bases). Germline CDR1 reads SGHTA; CDR2 reads FQGNSA. Trimming left V 2 bases short and J 1 base short, with 10 bases between. The CDR3 loop spans 15 amino acids. CDR3 region: CASSLRRGGTDTQYF. CDR3 DNA: TGTGCCAGCAGCTTACGCAGGGGGGGCACAGATACGCAGTATTTT.

The rearrangement joins TRBV7-8 to TRBJ1-2; D gene uncertain. Germline CDR1 and CDR2: SGHVS and FQNEAQ. This CDR3 contains 15 residues. V lost 1 base to trimming and J lost 2 bases, with 11 bases between them. The CDR3 coding sequence is TGTGCCAGCAGCTTAGTGCGCGGAGTAAACTATGGCTACACCTTC. Translating gives CASSLVRGVNYGYTF.

J is TRBJ2-3 and V is TRBV11-2; weak D call: TRBD2 (5 bases). With 0 bases removed from V and 2 bases from J, the gap between germline ends came to 9 bases. Germline CDR1 and CDR2: SGHAT and FQNNGV. The length of the CDR3 is 15 residues. DNA of the CDR3: TGTGCCAGCAGCTTAGATACGGGATACACAGATACGCAGTATTTT. Translating gives CASSLDTGYTDTQYF.

The V call is TRBV28, the J call TRBJ2-3; tentatively, D is TRBD2 (5 bases). Trimming shortened V by 7 bases and J by 2 bases, and 10 bases separated the two germline ends. The germline CDR1 and CDR2 sequences are MDHEN and SYDVKM. The CDR3 runs to 13 residues. CDR3 nucleotides: TGTGCCAGCACCCCCGGGGTCACAGATACGCAGTATTTT. Translated: CASTPGVTDTQYF.

This clone was counted a single time. The rearrangement links TRBV23-1 to TRBJ1-5; D gene uncertain. TRBV23-1 is identified as an open reading frame with a role that is uncertain. Trimming left V 0 bases short and J 2 bases short, with 8 bases between. The CDR3 length is 15 residues. DNA of the CDR3: TGCGCCAGCAGTCAATCTATAACAGGCAATCAGCCCCAGCATTTT. Translated, it gives CASSQSITGNQPQHF.

The J gene is TRBJ2-7, the V gene TRBV6-2 or TRBV6-3; 11 bases match TRBD2. V lost 6 bases and J lost 4; bases outside the gene matches: 5. Germline-derived CDR1 and CDR2 are MNHEY and SVGEGT. The CDR3 has 14 residues. The chain's CDR3 is CASSPLAGGYEQYV. In DNA, the CDR3 is TGTGCCAGCAGCCCCCTAGCGGGGGGTTACGAGCAGTACGTC.

The chain couples TRBV2 to TRBJ2-3, with TRBD1 as a possible D gene (5 bases). Germline lookup yields CDR1 SNHLY and CDR2 FYNNEI. The CDR3 spans 12 residues. The germline V and J ends were trimmed by 7 bases and 5 bases, with 10 bases remaining between them. The CDR3 sequence: CASTPTGDTQYF. CDR3 sequence (DNA): TGTGCCAGCACCCCAACAGGAGATACGCAGTATTTT.

This clone was counted a few times. The V call is TRBV5-1, the J call TRBJ2-3; 7 nucleotides align to TRBD1. The CDR3 has 14 amino acids. Germline CDR1 and CDR2: SGHRS and YFSETQ. V trimming: 5 bases; J trimming: 1 base; junction bases outside the gene matches: 4. The CDR3 here is CASSPGQGTDTQYF. DNA for the CDR3: TGCGCCAGCAGTCCCGGACAGGGCACAGATACGCAGTATTTT.

The gene calls are TRBV19 and TRBJ1-6; 9 positions agree with TRBD1. V lost 3 bases, J lost 7 bases, and 7 bases stayed unmatched. There are 16 residues in the CDR3. Germline V gene sequence: CDR1 LNHDA, CDR2 SQIVND (reference sequence). The CDR3 sequence: CASSISGQGWNSPLHF. In DNA, the CDR3 is TGTGCCAGTAGTATTTCGGGACAGGGTTGGAATTCACCCCTCCACTTT.

This clone was observed a single time. This sequence joins TRBV5-6 and TRBJ2-7, with 7 bases identical to TRBD2. The length of the CDR3 is 13 residues. V dropped 3 bases and J dropped 3; count of bases not matched to a gene: 3. The V gene's germline CDR1 is SGHDT and CDR2 YYEEEE. As DNA, the CDR3 is TGTGCCAGCAGCTCGCGGACTAGCTACGAGCAGTACGTC. This translates into CASSSRTSYEQYV.